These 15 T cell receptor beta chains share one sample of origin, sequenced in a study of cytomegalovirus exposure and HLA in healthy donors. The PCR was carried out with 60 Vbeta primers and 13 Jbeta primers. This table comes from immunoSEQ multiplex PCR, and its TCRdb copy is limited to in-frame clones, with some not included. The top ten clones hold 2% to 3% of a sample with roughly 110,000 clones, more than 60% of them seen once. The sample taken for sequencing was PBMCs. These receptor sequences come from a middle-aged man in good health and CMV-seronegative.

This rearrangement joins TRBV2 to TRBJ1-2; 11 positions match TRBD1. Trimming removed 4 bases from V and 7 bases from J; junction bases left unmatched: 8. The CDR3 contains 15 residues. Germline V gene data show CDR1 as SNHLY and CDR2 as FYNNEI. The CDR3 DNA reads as TGTGCCAGCAGTGGACCCCGGACAGGGGGCACTGGCTACACCTTC. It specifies CASSGPRTGGTGYTF.

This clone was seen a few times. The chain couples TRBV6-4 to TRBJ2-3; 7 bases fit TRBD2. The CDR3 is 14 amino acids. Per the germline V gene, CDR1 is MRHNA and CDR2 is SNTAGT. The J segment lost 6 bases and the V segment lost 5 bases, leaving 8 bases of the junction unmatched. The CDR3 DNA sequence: TGTGCCAGCAGTTCGGCGGGGGACGGGGATACGCAGTATTTT. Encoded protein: CASSSAGDGDTQYF.

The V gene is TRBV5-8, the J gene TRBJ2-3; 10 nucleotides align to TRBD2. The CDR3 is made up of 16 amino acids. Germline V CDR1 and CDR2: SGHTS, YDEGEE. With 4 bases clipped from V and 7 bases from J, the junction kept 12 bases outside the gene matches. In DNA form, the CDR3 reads TGTGCCAGCAGCGATCCCAGCGGGGGGGCCTTAAATACGCAGTATTTT. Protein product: CASSDPSGGALNTQYF.

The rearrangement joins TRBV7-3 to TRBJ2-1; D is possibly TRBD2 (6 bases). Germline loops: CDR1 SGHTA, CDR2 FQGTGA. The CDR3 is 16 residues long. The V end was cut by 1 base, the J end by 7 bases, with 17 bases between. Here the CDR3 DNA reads TGTGCCAGCAGCTTAAGCACCCCCGGGACTTGGAATGAGCAGTTCTTC. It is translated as CASSLSTPGTWNEQFF.

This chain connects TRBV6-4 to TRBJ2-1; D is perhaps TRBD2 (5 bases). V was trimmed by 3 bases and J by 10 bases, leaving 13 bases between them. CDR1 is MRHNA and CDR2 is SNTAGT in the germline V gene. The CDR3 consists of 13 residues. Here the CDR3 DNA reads TGTGCCAGCAGTGAGACGGCCGAGGGCGAGCAGTTCTTC. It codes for CASSETAEGEQFF.

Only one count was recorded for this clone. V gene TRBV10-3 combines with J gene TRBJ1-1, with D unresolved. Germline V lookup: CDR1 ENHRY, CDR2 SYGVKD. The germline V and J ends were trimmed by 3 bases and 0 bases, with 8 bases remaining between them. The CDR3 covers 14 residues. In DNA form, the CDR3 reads TGTGCCATCAGTGAAATAGCTATGAACACTGAAGCTTTCTTT. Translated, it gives CAISEIAMNTEAFF.

The DNA for the CDR3 is TGTGCCAGCAGTCTGGAGCGCGATGGCTCCTACGAGCAGTACTTC. Translating it yields CASSLERDGSYEQYF. This chain uses TRBV6-6 with TRBJ2-7; D gene ambiguous. The CDR3 is 15 amino acids. Deletions cut 5 bases from V and 0 bases from J, with 14 bases between. Germline loops: CDR1 MNHNY, CDR2 SVGAGI (reference sequence).

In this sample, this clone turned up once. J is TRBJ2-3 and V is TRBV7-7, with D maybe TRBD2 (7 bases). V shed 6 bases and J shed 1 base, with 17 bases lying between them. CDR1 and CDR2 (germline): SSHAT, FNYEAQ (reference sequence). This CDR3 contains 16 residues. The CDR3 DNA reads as TGTGCCAGCAGTCCGTCGGGGGGCTTTGGCACAGATACGCAGTATTTT. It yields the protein CASSPSGGFGTDTQYF.

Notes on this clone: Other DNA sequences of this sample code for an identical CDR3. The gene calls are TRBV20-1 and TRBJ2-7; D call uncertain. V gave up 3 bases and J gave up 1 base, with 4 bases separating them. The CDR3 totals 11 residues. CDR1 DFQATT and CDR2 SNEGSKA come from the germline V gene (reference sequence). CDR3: CSARTSYEQYF. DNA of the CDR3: TGCAGTGCTAGGACATCCTACGAGCAGTACTTC.

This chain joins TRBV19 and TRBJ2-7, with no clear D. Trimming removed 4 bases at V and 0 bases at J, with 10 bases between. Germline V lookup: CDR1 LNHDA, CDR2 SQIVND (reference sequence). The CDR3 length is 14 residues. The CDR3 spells CASSRSMSSYEQYF. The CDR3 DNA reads TGTGCCAGTAGTAGATCGATGAGCTCCTACGAGCAGTACTTC.

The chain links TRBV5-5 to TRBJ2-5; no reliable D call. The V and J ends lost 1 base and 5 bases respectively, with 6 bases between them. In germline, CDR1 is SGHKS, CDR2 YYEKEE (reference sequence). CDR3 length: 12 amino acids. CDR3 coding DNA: TGTGCCAGCAGCTTGAGACTGGAGACCCAGTACTTC. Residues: CASSLRLETQYF. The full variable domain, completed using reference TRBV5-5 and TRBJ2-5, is DAGVTQSPTHLIKTRGQQVTLRCSPISGHKSVSWYQQVLGQGPQFIFQYYEKEERGRGNFPDRFSARQFPNYSSELNVNALLLGDSALYLCASSLRLETQYFGPGTRLLVL.

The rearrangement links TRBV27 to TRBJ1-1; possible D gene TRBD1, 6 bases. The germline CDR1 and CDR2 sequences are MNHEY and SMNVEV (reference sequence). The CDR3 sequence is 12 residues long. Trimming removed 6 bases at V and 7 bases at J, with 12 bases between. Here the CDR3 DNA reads TGTGCCAGCAGATTAGGACAGAATGAAGCTTTCTTT. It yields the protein CASRLGQNEAFF.

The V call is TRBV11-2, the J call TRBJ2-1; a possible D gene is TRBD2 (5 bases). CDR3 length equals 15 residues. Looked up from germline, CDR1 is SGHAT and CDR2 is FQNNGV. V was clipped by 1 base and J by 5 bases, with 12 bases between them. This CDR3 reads CASSLGLARDNEQFF. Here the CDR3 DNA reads TGTGCCAGCAGCTTAGGGCTAGCCCGAGACAATGAGCAGTTCTTC.

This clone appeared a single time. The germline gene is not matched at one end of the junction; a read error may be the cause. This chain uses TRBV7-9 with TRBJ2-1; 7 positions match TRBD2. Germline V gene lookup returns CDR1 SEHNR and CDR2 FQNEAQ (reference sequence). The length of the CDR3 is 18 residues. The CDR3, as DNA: TGTTCCAGCAGCACATGGCGCTCTAGCGGAAGCTCCTACAATGAGCAGTTCTTC. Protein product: CSSSTWRSSGSSYNEQFF.

The CDR3 DNA follows: TGCGCCAGCAGCCCGGGAACAGGGGGCTATAATTCACCCCTCCACTTT. Its translation: CASSPGTGGYNSPLHF. This chain links TRBV5-1 with TRBJ1-6; 8 nucleotides align to TRBD1. CDR3 length equals 16 residues. Unmatched junction bases numbered 6, after V lost 4 bases and J lost 3 bases. CDR1 SGHRS and CDR2 YFSETQ come from the germline V gene.